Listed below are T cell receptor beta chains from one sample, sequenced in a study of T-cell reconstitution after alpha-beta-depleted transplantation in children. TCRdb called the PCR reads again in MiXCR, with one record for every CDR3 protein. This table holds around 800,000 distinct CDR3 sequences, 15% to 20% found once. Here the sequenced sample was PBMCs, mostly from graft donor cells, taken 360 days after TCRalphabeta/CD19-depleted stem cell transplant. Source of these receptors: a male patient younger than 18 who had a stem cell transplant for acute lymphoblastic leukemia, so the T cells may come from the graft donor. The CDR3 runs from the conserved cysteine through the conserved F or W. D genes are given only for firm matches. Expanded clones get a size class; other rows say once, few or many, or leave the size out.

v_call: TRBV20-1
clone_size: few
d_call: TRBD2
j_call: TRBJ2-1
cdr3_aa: CSASPRDYREEQFF
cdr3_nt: TGCAGTGCTAGCCCACGGGACTACCGAGAGGAGCAGTTCTTC

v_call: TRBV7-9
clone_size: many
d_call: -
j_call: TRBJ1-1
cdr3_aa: CASSPTEAFF
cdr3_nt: TGTGCCAGCAGCCCAACTGAAGCTTTCTTT

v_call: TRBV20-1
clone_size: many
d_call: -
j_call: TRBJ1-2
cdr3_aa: CSAPRKGVPDGYTF
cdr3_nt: TGCAGTGCGCCCCGTAAAGGGGTCCCGGATGGCTACACCTTC

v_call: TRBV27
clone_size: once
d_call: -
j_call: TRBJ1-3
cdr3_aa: CASLQSDTIYF
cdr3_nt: TGTGCCAGCTTACAGTCGGACACCATATATTTT

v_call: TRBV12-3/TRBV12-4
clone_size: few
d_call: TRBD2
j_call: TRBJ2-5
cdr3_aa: CASRPLAGGRETQYF
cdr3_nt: TGTGCCAGCAGGCCACTAGCGGGAGGAAGAGAGACCCAGTACTTC

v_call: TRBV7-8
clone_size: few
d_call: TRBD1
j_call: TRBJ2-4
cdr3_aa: CASSSRRDRENIQYF
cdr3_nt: TGTGCCAGCAGCTCGCGCCGGGACAGGGAAAACATTCAGTACTTC

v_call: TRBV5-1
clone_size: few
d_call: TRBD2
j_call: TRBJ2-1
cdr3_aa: CASSLLTSGIPYNEQFF
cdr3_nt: TGCGCCAGCAGCTTGCTGACTAGCGGGATCCCTTACAATGAGCAGTTCTTC

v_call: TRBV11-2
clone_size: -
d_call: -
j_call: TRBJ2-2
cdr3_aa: CASSPGLRINTGELFF
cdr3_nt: TGTGCCAGCAGCCCCGGACTGAGGATAAACACCGGGGAGCTGTTTTTT

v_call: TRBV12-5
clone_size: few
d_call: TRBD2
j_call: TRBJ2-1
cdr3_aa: CASGSRTSGNSYNEQFF
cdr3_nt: TGTGCTAGTGGCTCCCGGACTAGCGGAAACTCCTACAATGAGCAGTTCTTC

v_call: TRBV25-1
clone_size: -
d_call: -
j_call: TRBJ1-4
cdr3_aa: CASSAFNEKLFF
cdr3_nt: TGTGCCAGCAGTGCCTTTAATGAAAAACTGTTTTTT

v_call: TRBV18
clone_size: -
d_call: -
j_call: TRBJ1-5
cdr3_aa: CASSPLSRGSNQPQHF
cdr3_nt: TGTGCCAGCTCACCACTGTCAAGAGGCAGCAATCAGCCCCAGCATTTT

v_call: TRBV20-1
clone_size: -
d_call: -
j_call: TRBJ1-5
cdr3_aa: CSAWLGFDQPQHF
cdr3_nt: TGCAGTGCTTGGTTAGGGTTCGATCAGCCCCAGCATTTT

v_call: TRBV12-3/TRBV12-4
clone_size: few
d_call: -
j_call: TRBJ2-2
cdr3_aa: CASRRLGKPGELFF
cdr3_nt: TGTGCCAGCAGGAGACTGGGAAAACCCGGGGAGCTGTTTTTT

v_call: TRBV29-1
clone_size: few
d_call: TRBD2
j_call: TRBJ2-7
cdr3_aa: CSAAGLADSYEQYF
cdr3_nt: TGCAGCGCTGCGGGACTAGCGGACTCCTACGAGCAGTACTTC

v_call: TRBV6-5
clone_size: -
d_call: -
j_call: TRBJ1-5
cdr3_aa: CASRRRREGNQPQHF
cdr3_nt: TGTGCCAGCAGGCGCCGGAGGGAAGGCAATCAGCCCCAGCATTTT

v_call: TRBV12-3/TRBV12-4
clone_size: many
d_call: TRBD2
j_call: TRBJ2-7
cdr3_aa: CASSLGLAGLYEQYF
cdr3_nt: TGCGCCAGCAGCCTAGGACTAGCGGGGCTCTACGAGCAGTACTTC

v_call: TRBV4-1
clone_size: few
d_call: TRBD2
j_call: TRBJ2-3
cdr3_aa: CASSLSAGGSGNTDTQYF
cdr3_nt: TGCGCCAGCAGCCTCTCAGCGGGAGGAAGCGGAAACACAGATACGCAGTATTTT

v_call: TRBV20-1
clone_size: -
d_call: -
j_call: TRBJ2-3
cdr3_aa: CSAARQTDTQYF
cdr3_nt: TGCAGTGCTGCGAGACAGACGGATACGCAGTATTTT

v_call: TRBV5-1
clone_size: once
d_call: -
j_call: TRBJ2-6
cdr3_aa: CASSPKGGASSGANVLTF
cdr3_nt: TGCGCCAGCAGCCCGAAAGGGGGGGCCTCCTCTGGGGCCAACGTCCTGACTTTC

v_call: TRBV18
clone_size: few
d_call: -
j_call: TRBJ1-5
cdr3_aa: CASSPSWASNQPQHF
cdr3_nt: TGTGCCAGCTCACCTTCCTGGGCCAGCAATCAGCCCCAGCATTTT

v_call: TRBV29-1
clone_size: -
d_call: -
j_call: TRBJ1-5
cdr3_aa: CSVQPDSNQPQHF
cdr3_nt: TGCAGCGTCCAGCCTGATAGCAATCAGCCCCAGCATTTT

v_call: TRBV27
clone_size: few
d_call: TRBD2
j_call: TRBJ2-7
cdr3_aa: CASCSSGRGNEQYF
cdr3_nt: TGTGCCAGCTGCTCTAGCGGGAGGGGCAACGAGCAGTACTTC

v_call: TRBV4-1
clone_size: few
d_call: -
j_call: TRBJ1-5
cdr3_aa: CASSQVLQEVGSNQPQHF
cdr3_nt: TGCGCCAGCAGCCAAGTTTTACAGGAAGTAGGGAGCAATCAGCCCCAGCATTTT

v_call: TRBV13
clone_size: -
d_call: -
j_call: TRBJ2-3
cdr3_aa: CASTLLWERDTQYF
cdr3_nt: TGTGCCAGCACCCTTTTGTGGGAGAGAGATACGCAGTATTTT

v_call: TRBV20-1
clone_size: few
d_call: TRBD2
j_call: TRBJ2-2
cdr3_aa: CSARRSSGRAGGELFF
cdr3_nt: TGCAGTGCTAGAAGGTCTAGCGGGAGGGCTGGCGGGGAGCTGTTTTTT

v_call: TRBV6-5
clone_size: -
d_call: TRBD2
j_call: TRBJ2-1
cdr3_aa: CASRPTSGAYYGEQFF
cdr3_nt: TGTGCCAGCAGACCGACTAGCGGGGCCTATTATGGTGAGCAGTTCTTC

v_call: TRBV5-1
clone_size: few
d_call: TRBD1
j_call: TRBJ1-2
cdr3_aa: CASTSTGDYGYTF
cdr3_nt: TGCGCCAGCACCTCGACAGGGGACTATGGCTACACCTTC

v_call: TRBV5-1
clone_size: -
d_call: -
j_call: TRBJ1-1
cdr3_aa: CASRIQYSGTGNTEAFF
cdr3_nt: TGCGCCAGCCGAATTCAGTATTCCGGGACGGGGAACACTGAAGCTTTCTTT

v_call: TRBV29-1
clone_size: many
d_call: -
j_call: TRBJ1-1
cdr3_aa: CSVFEYTEAFF
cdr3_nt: TGCAGCGTTTTCGAGTACACTGAAGCTTTCTTT